A single sample gave rise to the 31 T cell receptor beta chains below, sequenced in a study of beta chain features in type 1 diabetes. The whole isolated RNA underwent reverse transcription, so sequencing captured expressed TCRB transcripts. Sequencing was performed with immunoSEQ multiplex PCR; in TCRdb, only in-frame clones are kept and a portion is missing. The table includes a few hundred thousand clones, about 30% detected once. Sequencing input: central memory CD4+ T cells from blood. These receptors all come from a man aged 30 to 39 in good health.

The rearrangement uses TRBV5-1 and TRBJ2-7, with D perhaps TRBD1 (5 bases). V was trimmed by 3 bases and J by 2 bases, leaving 12 bases between them. The CDR3 runs to 14 residues. In germline, CDR1 is SGHRS, CDR2 YFSETQ. CDR3 residues: CASSSTAIAYEQYF. The CDR3 region has the DNA TGCGCCAGCAGCTCGACAGCGATCGCCTACGAGCAGTACTTC.

The chain couples TRBV4-1 to TRBJ1-2; 7 positions match TRBD1. V was pared by 4 bases and J by 6 bases, with 11 bases of the junction left unmatched. This CDR3 spans 15 amino acids. The germline V gene encodes CDR1 MGHRA and CDR2 YSYEKL. CDR3 sequence reads: CASSPGDRVVDGYTF. The CDR3 nucleotides are TGCGCCAGCAGCCCCGGAGACAGGGTGGTAGATGGCTACACCTTC.

The rearrangement joins TRBV29-1 to TRBJ2-2; D tentatively reads TRBD1 or TRBD2 (5 bases each). V was cut by 7 bases and J by 1 base, with 10 bases left in between. Germline CDR1 reads SQVTM; CDR2 reads ANQGSEA. There are 13 residues in the CDR3. The CDR3 here is CSAGRKNTGELFF. The DNA of the CDR3 is TGCAGCGCAGGGAGAAAGAACACCGGGGAGCTGTTTTTT.

This clone occurred a few times. The rearrangement uses TRBV7-7 and TRBJ2-5, with a possible D match to TRBD2 (6 bases). V was cut by 5 bases and J by 7 bases, with 26 bases left in between. CDR3 length: 17 residues. Per the germline V gene, CDR1 is SSHAT and CDR2 is FNYEAQ (reference sequence). The CDR3 spells CASSPEGTSRLGGTQYF. CDR3 in DNA: TGTGCCAGCAGCCCCGAAGGAACTAGCAGACTTGGAGGGACCCAGTACTTC. The variable domain in full, with the rest retrieved from reference TRBV7-7 and TRBJ2-5, is GAGVSQSPRYKVTKRGQDVTLRCDPISSHATLYWYQQALGQGPEFLTYFNYEAQPDKSGLPSDRFSAERPEGSISTLTIQRTEQRDSAMYRCASSPEGTSRLGGTQYFGPGTRLLVL.

Only a few counts were recorded for this clone. The gene calls are TRBV28 and TRBJ2-3; 8 nucleotides agree with TRBD2. The V segment lost 4 bases and the J segment 5 bases; nucleotides outside the gene matches: 8. This CDR3 has 15 residues. Germline CDR1 is MDHEN and CDR2 is SYDVKM. The CDR3 coding sequence is TGTGCCAGCAGTTCCCCAGCGGGAGCGGTAGATACGCAGTATTTT. It translates to CASSSPAGAVDTQYF.

This clone came up a few times. The rearrangement links TRBV6-1 to TRBJ1-5; D ambiguous. Trimming removed 4 bases from V and 4 bases from J, with 11 bases in between. The CDR3 runs to 14 residues. Germline values: CDR1 MNHNS, CDR2 SASEGT. This CDR3 is CASSGRPENQPQHF. For the CDR3, the DNA is TGTGCCAGCAGTGGTCGTCCCGAAAATCAGCCCCAGCATTTT.

Note on this clone: Different DNA sequences within this sample yield the same CDR3. CDR3: CASSVGRNNEQFF. CDR3 in DNA: TGTGCCAGCAGCGTAGGTCGGAACAATGAGCAGTTCTTC. The chain is built from TRBV9 and TRBJ2-1; D ambiguous. This CDR3 is built from 13 residues. Trimming shortened V by 0 bases and J by 5 bases, and 6 bases separated the two germline ends. Germline values: CDR1 SGDLS, CDR2 YYNGEE.

V gene TRBV11-2 combines with J gene TRBJ1-1; D not certain. V was cut by 0 bases and J by 8 bases, with 7 bases left in between. Germline V CDR1 and CDR2: SGHAT, FQNNGV. This CDR3 has 12 amino acids. Here the CDR3 reads CASSLDRSEAFF. The CDR3 nucleotides read TGTGCCAGCAGCTTAGATCGATCCGAAGCTTTCTTT.

The CDR3 nucleotides are TGTGCCAGCAGCTTGTGGGGGGACGGCACAGATACGCAGTATTTT. Residues: CASSLWGDGTDTQYF. V and J are TRBV5-6 and TRBJ2-3, with a possible D match to TRBD2 (6 bases). The CDR3 totals 15 residues. Trimming removed 1 base from V and 1 base from J, with 10 bases in between. The germline CDR1 and CDR2 sequences are SGHDT and YYEEEE. Complete variable domain (other parts from reference TRBV5-6 and TRBJ2-3): DAGVTQSPTHLIKTRGQQVTLRCSPKSGHDTVSWYQQALGQGPQFIFQYYEEEERQRGNFPDRFSGHQFPNYSSELNVNALLLGDSALYLCASSLWGDGTDTQYFGPGTRLTVL.

Here the CDR3 DNA reads TGTGCCACCAGCACGGGACTCGTCACCGGGGAGCTGTTTTTT. Its protein product is CATSTGLVTGELFF. The rearrangement joins TRBV15 to TRBJ2-2, with TRBD2 as a possible D gene (6 bases). The CDR3 length is 14 residues. The V and J ends lost 4 bases and 4 bases respectively, with 10 bases between them. The germline CDR1 and CDR2 sequences are LNHNV and YYDKDF (reference sequence).

This clone was counted a few times. This CDR3 is CASGGHFSTDTQYF. For the CDR3, the DNA is TGTGCCAGTGGGGGGCACTTTAGCACAGATACGCAGTATTTT. The rearrangement uses TRBV2 and TRBJ2-3, with D perhaps given as TRBD1 or TRBD2 (6 bases each). The CDR3 runs to 14 residues. V lost 9 bases to trimming and J lost 0 bases, with 13 bases between them. In germline, CDR1 is SNHLY, CDR2 FYNNEI.

A few counts support this clone. The chain uses TRBV5-1 and TRBJ2-3, with D perhaps TRBD2 (6 bases). The ends were cut back, 2 bases at V and 5 bases at J, with 18 bases in the middle. The CDR3 consists of 16 residues. Per germline, CDR1 SGHRS and CDR2 YFSETQ. The CDR3 loop is CASSFATGAGLDTQYF. The CDR3 DNA sequence: TGCGCCAGCAGCTTCGCGACGGGAGCAGGTTTAGATACGCAGTATTTT.

J is TRBJ2-3 and V is TRBV7-2, with 14 nucleotides matching TRBD2. V lost 3 bases, J lost 4 bases, and 6 bases stayed unmatched. CDR1 and CDR2 (germline): SGHTA, FQGNSA. The CDR3 length is 17 residues. CDR3 in amino acids: CASSFSGLAGVADTQYF. The CDR3, as DNA: TGTGCCAGCAGCTTCTCGGGACTAGCGGGAGTGGCAGATACGCAGTATTTT.

The chain's CDR3 is CASSAGGTDTQYF. CDR3 sequence (DNA): TGTGCCAGCAGTGCAGGGGGGACAGATACGCAGTATTTT. This chain uses TRBV28 with TRBJ2-3, with D maybe TRBD1 (7 bases). Germline V gene lookup returns CDR1 MDHEN and CDR2 SYDVKM. The V end lost 5 bases, the J end lost 3 bases, and 9 bases lay between the germline ends. CDR3 length equals 13 residues. Full variable domain (rest looked up from reference TRBV28 and TRBJ2-3): DVKVTQSSRYLVKRTGEKVFLECVQDMDHENMFWYRQDPGLGLRLIYFSYDVKMKEKGDIPEGYSVSREKKERFSLILESASTNQTSMYLCASSAGGTDTQYFGPGTRLTVL.

The sample holds a few counts of this clone. The chain combines TRBV7-2 with TRBJ2-7, with 8 bases matching TRBD1. Germline assignment: CDR1 SGHTA and CDR2 FQGNSA. V gave up 5 bases and J gave up 3 bases; unmatched junction bases: 6. This CDR3 is built from 14 residues. This CDR3 reads CASSLHRGIYEQYF. The CDR3 DNA reads TGTGCCAGCAGCCTCCACAGGGGGATCTACGAGCAGTACTTC.

This clone was counted between two and nine times. The V and J genes are TRBV30 and TRBJ2-1, with 14 bases lining up with TRBD2. The CDR3 loop spans 15 amino acids. V gave up 8 bases and J gave up 7 bases; unmatched junction bases: 10. Germline CDR1 is GTSNPN and CDR2 is SVGIG (reference sequence). CDR3 bases: TGTGCCCTCACTTCCGGGACTAGCGGGAGTAATGAGCAGTTCTTC. Translation: CALTSGTSGSNEQFF.

This clone was found many times. This rearrangement joins TRBV2 to TRBJ2-1; D gene ambiguous. Germline-derived CDR1 and CDR2 are SNHLY and FYNNEI. Trimming took 7 bases from V and 1 from J, leaving 14 bases between them. The CDR3 contains 15 residues. The CDR3, as DNA: TGTGCCAGCACCCCAAGGAGTCCATCCTACAATGAGCAGTTCTTC. It codes for CASTPRSPSYNEQFF.

This clone has just a few counts. CDR3 sequence reads: CASSLGLNPYEQYF. The CDR3 DNA reads TGTGCCAGCAGCTTGGGACTGAACCCCTACGAGCAGTACTTC. The chain links TRBV5-6 to TRBJ2-7; no clear D. Germline V CDR1 and CDR2: SGHDT, YYEEEE. The ends were cut back, 0 bases at V and 2 bases at J, with 9 bases in the middle. This CDR3 comprises 14 residues.

This clone was counted between two and nine times. The rearrangement joins TRBV29-1 to TRBJ1-5, with 8 bases matching TRBD1. CDR1 SQVTM and CDR2 ANQGSEA come from the germline V gene. The J segment lost 6 bases and the V segment lost 4 bases, leaving 8 bases of the junction unmatched. CDR3 length equals 14 residues. The CDR3 region has the DNA TGCAGCGTTGGGGCAGGGGGCGCAGGTCAGCCCCAGCATTTT. This codes for CSVGAGGAGQPQHF. Full variable domain (missing parts from reference TRBV29-1 and TRBJ1-5): SAVISQKPSRDICQRGTSLTIQCQVDSQVTMMFWYRQQPGQSLTLIATANQGSEATYESGFVIDKFPISRPNLTFSTLTVSNMSPEDSSIYLCSVGAGGAGQPQHFGDGTRLSIL.

The sample holds a few counts of this clone. V gene TRBV29-1 combines with J gene TRBJ2-1, with D unclear. The CDR3 sequence is 8 residues long. Trimming stripped 6 bases from V and 9 bases from J, with 3 bases between. Germline assignment: CDR1 SQVTM and CDR2 ANQGSEA. This CDR3 reads CSVGEQFF. CDR3 in DNA: TGCAGCGTGGGTGAGCAGTTCTTC.

The chain couples TRBV29-1 to TRBJ1-2, with 7 bases aligning to TRBD1. The CDR3 totals 14 residues. V was pared by 7 bases and J by 8 bases, with 16 bases of the junction left unmatched. Germline V gene sequence: CDR1 SQVTM, CDR2 ANQGSEA. CDR3 protein: CSASQLTGEGGYTF. Here the CDR3 DNA reads TGCAGCGCTTCCCAGCTTACAGGGGAAGGCGGCTACACCTTC.

Only a few counts were recorded for this clone. This chain links TRBV10-3 with TRBJ1-2, with TRBD1 identical over 7 bases. The ends lost 10 bases at V and 3 bases at J; junction bases unmatched: 14. Germline V gene data show CDR1 as ENHRY and CDR2 as SYGVKD. The CDR3 runs 15 residues. As DNA, the CDR3 is TGTGCCACCAGCCTCGACAGGGCTTCTCACTATGGCTACACCTTC. Its translation is CATSLDRASHYGYTF.

CDR3 loop: CASSQDLAQGRAFF. The DNA for the CDR3 is TGCGCCAGCAGCCAAGATCTGGCGCAGGGGAGAGCTTTCTTT. The chain uses TRBV4-3 and TRBJ1-1, with a tentative D call TRBD1 (6 bases). V gave up 0 bases and J gave up 10 bases, with 15 bases separating them. The CDR3 has 14 amino acids. Germline V gene lookup returns CDR1 LGHNA and CDR2 YSLEER.

The chain couples TRBV19 to TRBJ2-1, with a possible D match to TRBD2 (6 bases). Trimming removed 1 base from V and 15 bases from J, with 16 bases in between. The CDR3 runs 13 residues. Germline loops: CDR1 LNHDA, CDR2 SQIVND (reference sequence). CDR3 sequence: CASSIGGGMRMFF. The CDR3 nucleotides read TGTGCCAGTAGTATAGGGGGAGGCATGAGGATGTTCTTC.

This clone was counted only a few times. The CDR3 DNA reads TGTGCCTGGAGTGCCGACCTACAGGGGAGCATAACAGATACGCAGTATTTT. As protein: CAWSADLQGSITDTQYF. This chain connects TRBV30 to TRBJ2-3, with 7 bases fitting TRBD1. The CDR3 runs to 17 residues. The germline V gene encodes CDR1 GTSNPN and CDR2 SVGIG (reference sequence). V gave up 1 base and J gave up 3 bases; unmatched junction bases: 13.

This clone has just a few counts. For the CDR3, the DNA is TGTGCCAGCAGGACTAACACAGATACGCAGTATTTT. Translated, it gives CASRTNTDTQYF. V usage is TRBV2 and J usage is TRBJ2-3, with a tentative D call TRBD2 (5 bases). This CDR3 spans 12 amino acids. Germline CDR1 is SNHLY and CDR2 is FYNNEI. V lost 6 bases, J lost 2 bases, and 6 bases lay in between.

As concerns this clone: This sample includes further DNA sequences coding for the same CDR3. V is TRBV19 and J is TRBJ2-1; possible D gene TRBD2, 5 bases. Trimming took 5 bases from V and 4 from J, leaving 9 bases between them. This CDR3 is built from 13 residues. The germline V gene encodes CDR1 LNHDA and CDR2 SQIVND (reference sequence). DNA of the CDR3: TGTGCCAGTAGTCCCCGGGGATACAATGAGCAGTTCTTC. This gives the protein CASSPRGYNEQFF.

The rearrangement uses TRBV5-1 and TRBJ1-1, with D possibly TRBD1 on 6 matching bases. CDR1 is SGHRS, CDR2 YFSETQ, per germline. Trimming took off 5 bases at V and 4 bases at J, with 12 bases between the two ends. The CDR3 loop spans 13 amino acids. The CDR3 DNA is TGCGCCAGCAGATGGGACATTTTCACTGAAGCTTTCTTT. This translates into CASRWDIFTEAFF.

The chain combines TRBV4-3 with TRBJ2-1; D gene uncertain. This CDR3 comprises 16 residues. The V end lost 0 bases, the J end lost 5 bases, and 14 bases lay between the germline ends. Germline V gene lookup returns CDR1 LGHNA and CDR2 YSLEER. In DNA form, the CDR3 reads TGCGCCAGCAGCCAAGATACATTCGCGTACAACAATGAGCAGTTCTTC. The encoded protein is CASSQDTFAYNNEQFF.

This clone was detected only a few times. The chain recombines TRBV6-5 with TRBJ2-5; TRBD2 might be the D (6 bases). CDR1 and CDR2 from the germline V gene are MNHEY and SVGAGI. The CDR3 has 13 residues. Trimming cost V 5 bases and J 4 bases, with 11 bases left between them. The CDR3 bases are TGTGCCAGCAGTACGGGACTCGTAGAGACCCAGTACTTC. This sequence encodes CASSTGLVETQYF.

This clone was detected only once. CDR3 sequence: CASSVAGTSGYEQYF. The CDR3 region has the DNA TGTGCCAGCAGCGTTGCAGGGACTAGCGGGTACGAGCAGTACTTC. J is TRBJ2-7 and V is TRBV4-2, with 12 bases identical to TRBD2. V lost 5 bases to trimming and J lost 4 bases; unmatched junction nucleotides: 6. Germline V lookup: CDR1 LGHNA, CDR2 YNFKEQ. The CDR3 contains 15 residues.